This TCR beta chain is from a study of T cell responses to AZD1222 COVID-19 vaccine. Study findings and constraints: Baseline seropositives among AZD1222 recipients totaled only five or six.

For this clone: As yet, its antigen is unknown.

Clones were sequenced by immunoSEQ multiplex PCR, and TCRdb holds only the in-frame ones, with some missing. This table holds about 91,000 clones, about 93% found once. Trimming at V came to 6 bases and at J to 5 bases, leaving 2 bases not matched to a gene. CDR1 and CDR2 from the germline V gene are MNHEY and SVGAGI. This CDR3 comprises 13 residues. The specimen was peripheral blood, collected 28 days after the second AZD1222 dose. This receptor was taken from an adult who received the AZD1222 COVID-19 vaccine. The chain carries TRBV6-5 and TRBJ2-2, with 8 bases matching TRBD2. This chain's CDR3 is CASRRGETGELFF. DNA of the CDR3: TGTGCCAGCAGGCGGGGGGAAACCGGGGAGCTGTTTTTT.